This TCR beta chain was recovered during a study of CD8+CD57+ T cells in acquired aplastic anemia. Profiling of TCR beta VDJ combinations and CDR3 sequences used genomic DNA as template. TCRdb processed the reads anew with MiXCR; each CDR3 protein has one entry. The sample includes some 280,000 distinct CDR3 sequences, roughly half of them seen just once. At least ten counts were recorded for this clonotype. The antigen remains unidentified. V was pared by 5 bases and J by 1 base, with 6 bases of the junction left unmatched. The CDR3 extends over 16 amino acids. CDR1 is SEHNR and CDR2 is FQNEAQ in the germline V gene (reference sequence). Regarding the study as a whole: Roughly 29 was the count of CD8+ CDR3 sequences that patients shared with controls.

Sequenced material: sorted CD4+, CD8+, or CD8+CD57+ T cells (not recorded which) from PBMCs. The origin of this receptor is a human donor with severe aplastic anemia or a healthy control (not recorded which). The chain links TRBV7-9 to TRBJ1-5; 9 nucleotides match TRBD1. CDR3 nucleotides: TGTGCCAGCAGCGCCGGGACAGGGAGAAGCAATCAGCCCCAGCATTTT. Its protein product is CASSAGTGRSNQPQHF.